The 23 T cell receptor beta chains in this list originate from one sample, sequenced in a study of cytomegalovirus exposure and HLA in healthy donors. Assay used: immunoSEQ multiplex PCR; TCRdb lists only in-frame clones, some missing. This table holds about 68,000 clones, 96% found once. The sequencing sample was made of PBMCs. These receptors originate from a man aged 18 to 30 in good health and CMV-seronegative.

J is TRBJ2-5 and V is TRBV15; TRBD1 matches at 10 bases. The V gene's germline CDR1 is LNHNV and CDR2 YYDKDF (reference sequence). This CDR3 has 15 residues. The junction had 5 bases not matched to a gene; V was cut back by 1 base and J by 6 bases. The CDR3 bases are TGTGCCACCAGCAGAGGACAGGGGGCTGAAAAGACCCAGTACTTC. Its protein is CATSRGQGAEKTQYF.

The CDR3, as DNA: TGTGCCAGCAGCTCCGTTGACAGGGGGCTTTATAATTCACCCCTCCACTTT. It codes for CASSSVDRGLYNSPLHF. The chain couples TRBV5-6 to TRBJ1-6; 10 bases match TRBD1. The CDR3 has 17 amino acids. V shed 3 bases, J shed 4 bases, and the junction held 7 bases outside the gene matches. Germline V gene sequence: CDR1 SGHDT, CDR2 YYEEEE.

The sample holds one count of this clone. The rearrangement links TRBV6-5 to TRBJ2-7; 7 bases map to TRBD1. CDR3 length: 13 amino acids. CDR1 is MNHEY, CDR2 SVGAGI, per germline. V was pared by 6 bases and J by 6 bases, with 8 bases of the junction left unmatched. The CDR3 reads CASSSPGGGEQYF. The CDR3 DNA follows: TGTGCCAGCAGCTCTCCAGGGGGTGGCGAGCAGTACTTC.

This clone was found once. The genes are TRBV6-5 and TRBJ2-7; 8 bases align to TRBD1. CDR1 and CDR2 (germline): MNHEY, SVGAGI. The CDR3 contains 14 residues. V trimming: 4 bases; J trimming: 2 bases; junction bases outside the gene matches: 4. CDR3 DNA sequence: TGTGCCAGCAGTTTGGACAGGGTCCCCTACGAGCAGTACTTC. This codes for CASSLDRVPYEQYF.

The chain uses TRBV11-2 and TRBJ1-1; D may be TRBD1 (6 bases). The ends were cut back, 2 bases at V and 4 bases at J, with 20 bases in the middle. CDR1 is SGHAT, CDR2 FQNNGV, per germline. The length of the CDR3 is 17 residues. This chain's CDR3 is CASSLKWTAKHRTEAFF. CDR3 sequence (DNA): TGTGCCAGCAGCTTAAAATGGACAGCTAAGCATCGCACTGAAGCTTTCTTT.

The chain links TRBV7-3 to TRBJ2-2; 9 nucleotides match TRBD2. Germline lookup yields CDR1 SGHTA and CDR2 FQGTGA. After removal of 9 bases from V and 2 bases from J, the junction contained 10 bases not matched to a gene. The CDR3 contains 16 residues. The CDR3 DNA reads TGTGCCAGTTTCCAGCGGGAGGCCTTAAACACCGGGGAGCTGTTTTTT. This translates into CASFQREALNTGELFF.

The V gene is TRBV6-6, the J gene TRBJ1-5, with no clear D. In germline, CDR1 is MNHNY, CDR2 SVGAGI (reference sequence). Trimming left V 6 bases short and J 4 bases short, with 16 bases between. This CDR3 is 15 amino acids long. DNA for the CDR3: TGTGCCAGCAGCTACCCCCCGGGTCAAAATCAGCCCCAGCATTTT. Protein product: CASSYPPGQNQPQHF.

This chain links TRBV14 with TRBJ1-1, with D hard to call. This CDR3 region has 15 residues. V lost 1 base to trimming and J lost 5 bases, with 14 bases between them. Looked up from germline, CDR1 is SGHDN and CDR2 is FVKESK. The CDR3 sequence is CASSQGFGGGTEAFF. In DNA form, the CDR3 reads TGTGCCAGCAGCCAAGGCTTCGGCGGCGGGACTGAAGCTTTCTTT.

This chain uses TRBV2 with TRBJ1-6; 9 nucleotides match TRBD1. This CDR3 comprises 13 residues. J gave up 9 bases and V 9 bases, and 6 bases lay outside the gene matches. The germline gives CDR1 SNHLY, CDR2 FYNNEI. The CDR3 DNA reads TGTGCCAGTATGACAGGGGGAATTTCACCCCTCCACTTT. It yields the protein CASMTGGISPLHF.

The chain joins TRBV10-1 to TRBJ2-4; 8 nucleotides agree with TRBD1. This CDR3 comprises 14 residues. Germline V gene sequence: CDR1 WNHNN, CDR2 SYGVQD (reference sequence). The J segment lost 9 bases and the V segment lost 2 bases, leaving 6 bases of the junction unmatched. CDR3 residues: CASSEGQGNSIQYF. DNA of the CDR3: TGCGCCAGCAGTGAGGGACAGGGTAATAGCATTCAGTACTTC.

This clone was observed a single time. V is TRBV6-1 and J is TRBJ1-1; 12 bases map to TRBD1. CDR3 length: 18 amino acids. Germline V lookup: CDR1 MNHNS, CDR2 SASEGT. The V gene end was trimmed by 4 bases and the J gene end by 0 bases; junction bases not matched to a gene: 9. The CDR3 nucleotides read TGTGCCAGCAGTGGACTGGGGACAGGGGGCATTGTGAACACTGAAGCTTTCTTT. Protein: CASSGLGTGGIVNTEAFF.

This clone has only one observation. CDR3 in amino acids: CASSLVPGSTEAFF. CDR3 sequence (DNA): TGCGCCAGCAGCTTGGTGCCGGGGAGCACTGAAGCTTTCTTT. The chain has TRBV5-1 and TRBJ1-1; D ambiguous. The length of the CDR3 is 14 residues. Germline loops: CDR1 SGHRS, CDR2 YFSETQ. V dropped 0 bases and J dropped 4 bases, with 10 bases sitting between them.

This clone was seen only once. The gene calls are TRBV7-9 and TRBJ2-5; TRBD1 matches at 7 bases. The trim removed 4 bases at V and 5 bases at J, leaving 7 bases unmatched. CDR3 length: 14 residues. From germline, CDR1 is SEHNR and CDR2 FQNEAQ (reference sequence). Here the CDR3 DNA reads TGTGCCAGCAGCTCGACAGGGTACGAGGAGACCCAGTACTTC. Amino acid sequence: CASSSTGYEETQYF.

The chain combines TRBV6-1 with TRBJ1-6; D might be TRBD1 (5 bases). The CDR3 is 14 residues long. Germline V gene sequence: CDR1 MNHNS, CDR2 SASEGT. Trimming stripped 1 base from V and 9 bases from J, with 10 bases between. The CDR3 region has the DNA TGTGCCAGCAGTGAAGGGGCGGGGGTTTCACCCCTCCACTTT. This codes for CASSEGAGVSPLHF.

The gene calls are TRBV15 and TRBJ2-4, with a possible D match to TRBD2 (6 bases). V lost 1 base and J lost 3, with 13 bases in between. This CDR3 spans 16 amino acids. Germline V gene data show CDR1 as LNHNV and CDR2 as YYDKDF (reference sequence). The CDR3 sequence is CATSRVDGGGKNIQYF. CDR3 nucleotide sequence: TGTGCCACCAGCAGAGTCGATGGGGGAGGCAAAAACATTCAGTACTTC.

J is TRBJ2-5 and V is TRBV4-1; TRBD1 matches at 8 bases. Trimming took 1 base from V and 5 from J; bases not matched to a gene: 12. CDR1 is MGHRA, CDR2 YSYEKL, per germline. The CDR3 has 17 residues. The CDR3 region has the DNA TGCGCCAGCAGCCAAGGGGCACGACAGGGGTCGGATGAGACCCAGTACTTC. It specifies CASSQGARQGSDETQYF.

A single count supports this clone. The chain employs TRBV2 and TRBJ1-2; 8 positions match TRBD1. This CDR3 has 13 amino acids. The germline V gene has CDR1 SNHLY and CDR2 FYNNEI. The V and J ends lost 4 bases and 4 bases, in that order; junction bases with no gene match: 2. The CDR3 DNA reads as TGTGCCAGCAGTGCACAGGGGGTCTATGGCTACACCTTC. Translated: CASSAQGVYGYTF.

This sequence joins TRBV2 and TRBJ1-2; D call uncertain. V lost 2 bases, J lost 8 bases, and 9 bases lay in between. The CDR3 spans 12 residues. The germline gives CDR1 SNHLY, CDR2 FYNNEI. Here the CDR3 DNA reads TGTGCCAGCAGTGAAATAGGAGGCGGCTACACCTTC. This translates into CASSEIGGGYTF.

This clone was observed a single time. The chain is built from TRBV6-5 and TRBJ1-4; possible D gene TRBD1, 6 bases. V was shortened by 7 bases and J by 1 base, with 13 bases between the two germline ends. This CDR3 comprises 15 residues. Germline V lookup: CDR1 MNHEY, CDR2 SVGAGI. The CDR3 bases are TGTGCCAGCATCTACAGGGTACAAACTAATGAAAAACTGTTTTTT. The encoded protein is CASIYRVQTNEKLFF.

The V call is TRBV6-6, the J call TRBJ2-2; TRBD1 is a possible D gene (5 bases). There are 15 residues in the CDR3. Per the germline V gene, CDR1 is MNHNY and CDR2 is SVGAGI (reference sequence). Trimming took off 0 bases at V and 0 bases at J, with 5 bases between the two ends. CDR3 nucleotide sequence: TGTGCCAGCAGTTACTCCAGGGCGAACACCGGGGAGCTGTTTTTT. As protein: CASSYSRANTGELFF.

CDR3 DNA: TGTGCCAGCAGCACCCCCGGCGGGTTGGAGACCCAGTACTTC. Translating it yields CASSTPGGLETQYF. The rearrangement joins TRBV7-9 to TRBJ2-5; possible D gene TRBD2, 5 bases. V lost 5 bases and J 5 bases, leaving 15 bases between the germline ends. CDR3 length: 14 residues. Germline V gene sequence: CDR1 SEHNR, CDR2 FQNEAQ (reference sequence).

CDR3 nucleotide sequence: TGTGCCAGCAGTTACGAGACAGGGGGCGGAACCGGGGAGCTGTTTTTT. Translating it yields CASSYETGGGTGELFF. This sequence joins TRBV6-5 and TRBJ2-2; TRBD1 matches 10 bases. In germline, CDR1 is MNHEY, CDR2 SVGAGI. J was trimmed by 5 bases and V by 2 bases; bases with no gene match: 5. This CDR3 region has 16 residues.

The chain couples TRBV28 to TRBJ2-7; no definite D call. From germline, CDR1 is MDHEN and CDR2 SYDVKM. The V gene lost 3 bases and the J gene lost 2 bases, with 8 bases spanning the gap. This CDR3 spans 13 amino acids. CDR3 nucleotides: TGTGCCAGCAGTTTCCGGGTACCCTACGAGCAGTACTTC. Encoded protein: CASSFRVPYEQYF. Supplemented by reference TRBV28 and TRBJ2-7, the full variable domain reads DVKVTQSSRYLVKRTGEKVFLECVQDMDHENMFWYRQDPGLGLRLIYFSYDVKMKEKGDIPEGYSVSREKKERFSLILESASTNQTSMYLCASSFRVPYEQYFGPGTRLTVT.